Listed below are T cell receptor beta chains from one sample, sequenced in a study of blood T cell repertoires in COVID-19. Measured with immunoSEQ multiplex PCR; TCRdb has only the in-frame clones, and not every one. The sample shows around 190,000 clones, about four fifths of them seen only once. Sequences were obtained from peripheral blood. These receptor sequences come from a woman between 35 and 50 years old with COVID-19, enrolled during active disease. CDR3s include the opening cysteine and the closing phenylalanine or tryptophan.

>TRBJ2-7|TRBV5-3
CARSPEGSRERTDEQYF
>TRBJ2-7|TRBV3-1/TRBV3-2
CASSQGAGGYEQYF
>TRBJ2-5|TRBV27
CASSTSGVERRGTQYF
>TRBJ1-3|TRBV30
CACDPGGSGNTIYF
>TRBJ1-1|TRBV19
CASSPGQSHGTEAFF
>TRBJ2-3|TRBV27
CASSLGLDLDTQYF
>TRBJ2-1|TRBV5-1
CASSRTSGRWNEQFF
>TRBJ2-5|TRBV9
CASSQAGASGAVGTQYF
>TRBJ2-1|TRBV10-1
CASSELGGNEQFF
>TRBJ2-7|TRBV4-1
CASSQVTSGSRGGYYEQYF
>TRBJ2-2|TRBV3-1/TRBV3-2
CASSQIRTTGRKGRTGELFF
>TRBJ1-1|TRBV13
CASSITGGTEAFF
>TRBJ2-1|TRBV7-8
CASSLGPSGRALYNEQFF
>TRBJ2-2|TRBV6-5
CASSRDRGRAGELFF
>TRBJ1-2|TRBV4-1
CASSQAGQGAYGYTF
>TRBJ2-5|TRBV7-2
CASSLWGGYQETQYF
>TRBJ2-5|TRBV12-3/TRBV12-4
CASSFAQETQYF